This entry lists 15 T cell receptor beta chains sequenced from one sample in a study of long-term antiretroviral therapy in people with HIV. Running of the v3.0 immunoSEQ assay took place at survey level. This table comes from immunoSEQ multiplex PCR, and its TCRdb copy is limited to in-frame clones, with some not included. The data contain about 25,000 clones, almost 90% of them singletons. The sample was unsorted PBMCs, taken around 4.5 years after starting antiretroviral therapy. These receptors all stem from a man aged 25-40 years with HIV.

This rearrangement joins TRBV5-6 to TRBJ2-1; maybe TRBD2 (6 bases). Trimming removed 0 bases at V and 8 bases at J, with 12 bases between. CDR3 length: 14 residues. The germline V gene encodes CDR1 SGHDT and CDR2 YYEEEE. CDR3 loop: CASSLGLENDEQFF. The DNA of the CDR3 is TGTGCCAGCAGCTTGGGACTAGAGAATGATGAGCAGTTCTTC.

In nucleotides, the CDR3 is TGTGCCAGCAGCCCGGACTTCCTCACCTACAATGAGCAGTTCTTC. Its translation: CASSPDFLTYNEQFF. V usage is TRBV14 and J usage is TRBJ2-1, with a weak D call TRBD2 (5 bases). The V end lost 4 bases, the J end lost 2 bases, and 12 bases lay between the germline ends. Germline V CDR1 and CDR2: SGHDN, FVKESK. The CDR3 is 15 residues long.

V gene TRBV2 combines with J gene TRBJ2-1; D is unclear. CDR1 is SNHLY, CDR2 FYNNEI, per germline. The CDR3 runs to 10 residues. Trimming left V 8 bases short and J 4 bases short, with 3 bases between. The CDR3 bases are TGTGCCAGCGGGTACAATGAGCAGTTCTTC. It codes for CASGYNEQFF.

The rearrangement links TRBV4-2 to TRBJ1-6; D is unclear. The ends were cut back, 1 base at V and 4 bases at J, with 14 bases in the middle. The CDR3 spans 17 residues. Germline assignment: CDR1 LGHNA and CDR2 YNFKEQ. CDR3 sequence (DNA): TGTGCCAGCAGCCAAGCCCCGGTAGAAGGATATAATTCACCCCTCCACTTT. The encoded protein is CASSQAPVEGYNSPLHF.

The rearrangement uses TRBV11-3 and TRBJ2-5; D ambiguous. The CDR3 is made up of 12 amino acids. Trimming shortened V by 2 bases and J by 4 bases, and 5 bases separated the two germline ends. Germline CDR1 and CDR2: SGHNT and YENEEA. CDR3 nucleotide sequence: TGTGCCAGCAGCTTAACGAGAGAGACCCAGTACTTC. This gives the protein CASSLTRETQYF.

CDR3 bases: TGTGCCAGCAGTTCAAGGTCGAGAGACGGGGAGCTGTTTTTT. This codes for CASSSRSRDGELFF. The chain is built from TRBV7-9 and TRBJ2-2; D is undetermined. The germline gives CDR1 SEHNR, CDR2 FQNEAQ (reference sequence). V lost 6 bases to trimming and J lost 7 bases, with 15 bases between them. This CDR3 is built from 14 residues.

This chain connects TRBV2 to TRBJ1-2; TRBD1 might be the D (5 bases). The CDR3 length is 12 residues. The germline V and J ends were trimmed by 6 bases and 7 bases, with 12 bases remaining between them. Germline V CDR1 and CDR2: SNHLY, FYNNEI. CDR3 in amino acids: CASRTAGGGYTF. In DNA, the CDR3 is TGTGCCAGCAGGACTGCCGGGGGTGGCTACACCTTC.

The chain carries TRBV25-1 and TRBJ1-4; D is possibly TRBD1 (5 bases). The CDR3 is 13 residues long. Deletions cut 1 base from V and 15 bases from J, with 15 bases between. Germline V gene lookup returns CDR1 MGHDK and CDR2 SYGVNS. The CDR3 region is CASSESRAEGVFF. The CDR3 coding sequence is TGTGCCAGCAGTGAATCTAGGGCCGAAGGGGTGTTTTTT. The full variable domain, with the rest looked up from reference TRBV25-1 and TRBJ1-4, is EADIYQTPRYLVIGTGKKITLECSQTMGHDKMYWYQQDPGMELHLIHYSYGVNSTEKGDLSSESTVSRIRTEHFPLTLESARPSHTSQYLCASSESRAEGVFFGSGTQLSVL.

The genes are TRBV6-5 and TRBJ2-5, with a possible D match to TRBD1 (5 bases). Germline CDR1 MNHEY, CDR2 SVGAGI. Trimming took off 8 bases at V and 4 bases at J, with 14 bases between the two ends. The CDR3 loop spans 13 amino acids. The CDR3, as DNA: TGTGCCAGCTCCCGGACAACACGAGAGACCCAGTACTTC. Translating gives CASSRTTRETQYF.

This chain connects TRBV4-2 to TRBJ2-1; maybe TRBD1 (5 bases). The CDR3 is 15 amino acids. CDR1 and CDR2 (germline): LGHNA, YNFKEQ. V dropped 1 base and J dropped 9 bases, with 16 bases sitting between them. This CDR3 reads CASSQVGQTRSEQFF. In nucleotides, the CDR3 is TGTGCCAGCAGCCAAGTGGGGCAAACACGTAGTGAGCAGTTCTTC.

The chain couples TRBV6-5 to TRBJ1-2; 7 bases agree with TRBD1. CDR1 is MNHEY and CDR2 is SVGAGI in the germline V gene. This CDR3 is 13 amino acids long. V gave up 5 bases and J gave up 3 bases; unmatched junction bases: 3. CDR3 bases: TGTGCCAGCAGTAGAGGGGGCGACTATGGCTACACCTTC. The encoded protein is CASSRGGDYGYTF.

This chain joins TRBV9 and TRBJ2-1; 9 bases align to TRBD2. The length of the CDR3 is 15 residues. Trimming at V came to 3 bases and at J to 8 bases, leaving 9 bases not matched to a gene. CDR1 SGDLS and CDR2 YYNGEE come from the germline V gene. CDR3 loop: CASSDGGGVGHEQFF. In DNA form, the CDR3 reads TGTGCCAGCAGCGATGGCGGGGGGGTCGGACATGAGCAGTTCTTC.

The chain joins TRBV7-9 to TRBJ2-3; 7 bases match TRBD2. V shed 3 bases, J shed 2 bases, and the junction held 5 bases outside the gene matches. The CDR3 sequence is 15 residues long. Germline assignment: CDR1 SEHNR and CDR2 FQNEAQ (reference sequence). CDR3 bases: TGTGCCAGCAGCTTCAGCGGGAAGGACACAGATACGCAGTATTTT. Translating it yields CASSFSGKDTDTQYF.

The chain employs TRBV7-9 and TRBJ1-2; D unresolved. The V gene's germline CDR1 is SEHNR and CDR2 FQNEAQ (reference sequence). This CDR3 comprises 14 residues. The V gene lost 5 bases and the J gene lost 6 bases, with 16 bases spanning the gap. The CDR3 spells CASSPSSGVDGYTF. The CDR3 region has the DNA TGTGCCAGCAGCCCATCCAGTGGGGTTGATGGCTACACCTTC.

The rearrangement links TRBV7-2 to TRBJ1-5, with TRBD1 as a possible D gene (5 bases). The germline V gene has CDR1 SGHTA and CDR2 FQGNSA. This CDR3 region has 15 residues. Trimming took off 7 bases at V and 2 bases at J, with 15 bases between the two ends. In DNA, the CDR3 is TGTGCCAGCAAATCTGGGACGGTGGGCAATCAGCCCCAGCATTTT. Protein: CASKSGTVGNQPQHF.